This TCR beta chain was identified in a study of shared clonotypes between healthy human individuals. Data came from immunoSEQ multiplex PCR; TCRdb stores just in-frame clones and leaves some out. The table lists some 2.1 million clones, over 85% of them singletons. Germline V gene sequence: CDR1 SGHRS, CDR2 YFSETQ. V was trimmed by 4 bases and J by 1 base, leaving 8 bases between them. This CDR3 has 13 amino acids. Points from the study as a whole: Researchers found naive subsets generally carried larger estimated richness than memory subsets. Compared with clonotypes that all four donors shared, non-shared clonotypes had lower generation probabilities. Sorted-subset sequencing, rarefaction showed, was incomplete despite large depth.

As to this clone: Its specificity is unknown. Other DNA sequences from this sample encode an identical CDR3 as well.

Sequenced material: naive CD4+ T cells sorted from blood. The subset here: CD45RA+ positively selected. The chain combines TRBV5-1 with TRBJ1-1; D not certain. The receptor was isolated from a man aged 18 to 35 in good health. The CDR3 protein is CASSPGSNTEAFF. CDR3 nucleotide sequence: TGCGCCAGCAGCCCGGGGTCGAACACTGAAGCTTTCTTT. The whole variable domain, filled in from reference TRBV5-1 and TRBJ1-1, reads KAGVTQTPRYLIKTRGQQVTLSCSPISGHRSVSWYQQTPGQGLQFLFEYFSETQRNKGNFPGRFSGRQFSNSRSEMNVSTLELGDSALYLCASSPGSNTEAFFGQGTRLTVV.